This record concerns one TCR beta chain sequence. From germline, CDR1 is ENHRY and CDR2 SYGVKD. The CDR3 covers 12 residues. V gave up 1 base and J gave up 5 bases, with 5 bases separating them. The assay was immunoSEQ multiplex PCR, and TCRdb's table has in-frame clones only and misses some. The top ten hold around 2.3% of the sample, which has around 140,000 clones, 80% to 95% seen once. The data were obtained in a study of control samples from healthy donors and cancer patients. This clonotype originated in a man aged 40-55 years in good health. The specimen was blood. V usage is TRBV10-3 and J usage is TRBJ1-1; D remains unclear. The CDR3 region has the DNA TGTGCCATCAGTGAGTTTGGTACTGAAGCTTTCTTT. As protein: CAISEFGTEAFF.